The 22 T cell receptor beta chains reported below all come from one sample, sequenced in a study of T cell responses to AZD1222 COVID-19 vaccine (dated by TCRdb to about 2021). The time point label, as the study defines it: about 28 days (+/-7) after the second vaccine dose. Receptors were amplified or captured by the immunoSEQ multiplex PCR assay. TCRdb re-hosts the immuneACCESS table, in-frame sequences only. Its copies lack some clones; in the studies checked, an unresolved V gene accounts for under half of them, and the cause for the rest is not known. This sample gives some 130,000 clones in total; 75% to 95% of them show up just once. Together, the top ten hold roughly 2% of the sample. Specimen: peripheral blood, collected 28 days after the second AZD1222 dose. The origin of the receptors is an adult who received the AZD1222 COVID-19 vaccine.

The V gene is TRBV27, the J gene TRBJ2-2, with 9 bases identical to TRBD2. Germline loops: CDR1 MNHEY, CDR2 SMNVEV (reference sequence). V shed 3 bases and J 6 bases; nucleotides not matched to a gene: 5. This CDR3 spans 15 amino acids. This CDR3 reads CASSFLAGVPGELFF. The CDR3 coding sequence is TGTGCCAGCAGTTTTTTAGCGGGAGTCCCCGGGGAGCTGTTTTTT.

The chain recombines TRBV11-2 with TRBJ1-4; possibly TRBD1 for D (5 bases). Germline V gene data show CDR1 as SGHAT and CDR2 as FQNNGV. CDR3 length: 14 residues. V was cut by 5 bases and J by 4 bases, with 11 bases left in between. The CDR3 is CASSPDSYNEKLFF. CDR3 DNA sequence: TGTGCCAGCAGCCCCGACAGCTATAATGAAAAACTGTTTTTT.

The genes are TRBV9 and TRBJ2-1; 10 bases agree with TRBD2. Trimming cost V 0 bases and J 3 bases; bases outside gene matches: 3. This CDR3 has 16 residues. Germline V CDR1 and CDR2: SGDLS, YYNGEE. The CDR3 reads CASSVVASGSYNEQFF. CDR3 bases: TGTGCCAGCAGCGTAGTAGCTAGCGGGAGCTACAATGAGCAGTTCTTC.

Of note for this clone: Compared with germline, one end of the junction differs, possibly owing to a read error. The chain joins TRBV12-3 or TRBV12-4 to TRBJ2-2; 11 bases are a match to TRBD2. This CDR3 has 13 residues. CDR3 amino acids: CASSLVLAGERVF. The CDR3 DNA sequence: TGTGCCAGCAGTTTAGTACTAGCGGGGGAGCGGGTTTTT.

V is TRBV7-2 and J is TRBJ1-5, with 8 bases fitting TRBD1. The CDR3 covers 14 residues. V trimming: 5 bases; J trimming: 4 bases; junction bases outside the gene matches: 4. Germline CDR1 is SGHTA and CDR2 is FQGNSA. The CDR3 DNA is TGTGCCAGCAGCGCGAACAGGGGGAATCAGCCCCAGCATTTT. This gives the protein CASSANRGNQPQHF.

The chain is built from TRBV18 and TRBJ1-3; D remains unclear. V gave up 3 bases and J gave up 2 bases, with 14 bases separating them. Germline lookup yields CDR1 KGHSH and CDR2 LQKENI. The CDR3 extends over 16 amino acids. The DNA for the CDR3 is TGTGCCAGCTCACCGAACGCCCGGGAAGCTGGAAACACCATATATTTT. Residues: CASSPNAREAGNTIYF.

The J gene is TRBJ1-1, the V gene TRBV5-1; TRBD1 is a possible D gene (6 bases). Trimming cost V 4 bases and J 10 bases, with 14 bases left between them. Germline lookup yields CDR1 SGHRS and CDR2 YFSETQ. The CDR3 runs to 12 residues. The CDR3 region has the DNA TGCGCCAGCAGCGCCGGACTAGGGGGAGCTTTCTTT. This encodes CASSAGLGGAFF.

The V gene is TRBV29-1, the J gene TRBJ1-4, with D possibly matching TRBD1 (5 bases). V was clipped by 3 bases and J by 6 bases, with 17 bases between them. The CDR3 has 15 residues. CDR1 and CDR2 (germline): SQVTM, ANQGSEA. The CDR3 DNA sequence: TGCAGCGTTGATAGGCAGGGTGGGCCTCATGAAAAACTGTTTTTT. Translating gives CSVDRQGGPHEKLFF.

The rearrangement links TRBV5-1 to TRBJ2-5; TRBD2 matches 7 bases. Trimming at V came to 0 bases and at J to 5 bases, leaving 4 bases not matched to a gene. The germline gives CDR1 SGHRS, CDR2 YFSETQ. The CDR3 sequence is 14 residues long. The CDR3 bases are TGCGCCAGCAGCTTGGATCGGGGAGGGGAGACCCAGTACTTC. It is translated as CASSLDRGGETQYF.

Worth noting for this clone: Additional DNA sequences in this sample encode the identical CDR3. The J gene is TRBJ1-2, the V gene TRBV28; D is undetermined. The CDR3 runs to 11 residues. V shed 2 bases and J shed 2 bases, with 0 bases lying between them. Per the germline V gene, CDR1 is MDHEN and CDR2 is SYDVKM. The CDR3 nucleotides read TGTGCCAGCAGTTTAAACTATGGCTACACCTTC. This gives the protein CASSLNYGYTF.

About this clone itself: At the DNA level, this CDR3 is encoded by other sequences in the same sample as well. The rearrangement uses TRBV18 and TRBJ2-3; D uncertain. The germline CDR1 and CDR2 sequences are KGHSH and LQKENI. This CDR3 contains 12 residues. Between the trimmed V and J ends, which lost 3 bases and 2 bases, there was a span of 3 bases. CDR3 nucleotides: TGTGCCAGCTCACCGTACACAGATACGCAGTATTTT. Its protein product is CASSPYTDTQYF.

This clone has just a few counts. V is TRBV20-1 and J is TRBJ1-4; D unclear. The CDR3 totals 14 residues. Trimming shortened V by 3 bases and J by 8 bases, and 16 bases separated the two germline ends. The germline gives CDR1 DFQATT, CDR2 SNEGSKA (reference sequence). The CDR3 region is CSASEVSGGEKLFF. The CDR3 DNA sequence: TGCAGTGCTAGTGAGGTTTCGGGTGGGGAAAAACTGTTTTTT.

The chain uses TRBV3-1 (or the pseudogene TRBV3-2) and TRBJ1-2; the match to TRBD1 covers 7 bases. The germline gives CDR1 LGHDT, CDR2 YNNKEL (reference sequence). CDR3 length equals 13 residues. V was pared by 4 bases and J by 4 bases, with 3 bases of the junction left unmatched. The CDR3 region has the DNA TGTGCCAGCAGCCGAGGGGGCAGCTATGGCTACACCTTC. This translates into CASSRGGSYGYTF.

The chain combines TRBV18 with TRBJ1-6, with TRBD1 as a possible D gene (6 bases). V lost 4 bases and J 5 bases, leaving 21 bases between the germline ends. CDR3 length equals 18 residues. Germline V gene sequence: CDR1 KGHSH, CDR2 LQKENI. CDR3 coding DNA: TGTGCCAGCTCACTTCGTTGGGGGGGCAGAAACAATAATTCACCCCTCCACTTT. It encodes CASSLRWGGRNNNSPLHF.

This chain connects TRBV30 to TRBJ2-7; the D gene could be TRBD1 or TRBD2 (6 bases each). Per the germline V gene, CDR1 is GTSNPN and CDR2 is SVGIG (reference sequence). The CDR3 spans 14 residues. V dropped 0 bases and J dropped 1 base, with 10 bases sitting between them. The DNA of the CDR3 is TGTGCCTGGAGTGTACGAGGGGGGTCCTACGAGCAGTACGTC. Its protein product is CAWSVRGGSYEQYV.

The CDR3 DNA follows: TGCGCCAGCAGCCAAGGTCCGGGGATCCAGTACTTC. It is translated as CASSQGPGIQYF. The V and J genes are TRBV4-3 and TRBJ2-5; tentatively, D is TRBD2 (5 bases). CDR1 LGHNA and CDR2 YSLEER come from the germline V gene. This CDR3 has 12 amino acids. V lost 1 base and J lost 10, with 10 bases in between.

DNA of the CDR3: TGTGCCAGCAGCCACGGGACGAACCCTTATGGCTACACCTTC. Residues: CASSHGTNPYGYTF. The rearrangement links TRBV3-1 (or the pseudogene TRBV3-2) to TRBJ1-2; D might be TRBD1 (5 bases). This CDR3 has 14 amino acids. Germline lookup yields CDR1 LGHDT and CDR2 YNNKEL (reference sequence). Trimming took off 3 bases at V and 5 bases at J, with 13 bases between the two ends.

The chain is built from TRBV11-3 and TRBJ2-5; no reliable D call. The CDR3 covers 16 residues. CDR1 is SGHNT and CDR2 is YENEEA in the germline V gene. Trimming stripped 1 base from V and 5 bases from J, with 17 bases between. The DNA for the CDR3 is TGTGCCAGCAGCTTAGGTCTGGACCCTTTCGGGGAGACCCAGTACTTC. This codes for CASSLGLDPFGETQYF.

This clone was detected once. This chain joins TRBV3-1 (or the pseudogene TRBV3-2) and TRBJ1-1; no clear D gene. The CDR3 is 14 residues long. Trimming removed 5 bases at V and 5 bases at J, with 15 bases between. CDR1 and CDR2 (germline): LGHDT, YNNKEL (reference sequence). The CDR3 sequence is CASSLFTGGTEAFF. The CDR3 bases are TGTGCCAGCAGCTTGTTTACGGGTGGGACTGAAGCTTTCTTT.

The gene calls are TRBV19 and TRBJ1-2; 8 nucleotides line up with TRBD1. With 6 bases clipped from V and 3 bases from J, the junction kept 9 bases outside the gene matches. From germline, CDR1 is LNHDA and CDR2 SQIVND (reference sequence). This CDR3 has 15 residues. CDR3 bases: TGTGCCAGTAGGGACAGGGTAAGGAATGACTATGGCTACACCTTC. Residues: CASRDRVRNDYGYTF.

The V and J genes are TRBV7-2 and TRBJ1-2; 7 bases are shared with TRBD1. CDR3 length equals 14 residues. The V segment lost 1 base and the J segment 3 bases; nucleotides outside the gene matches: 2. Per germline, CDR1 SGHTA and CDR2 FQGNSA. The chain's CDR3 is CASSLVGTDYGYTF. The CDR3, as DNA: TGTGCCAGCAGCTTAGTCGGGACAGACTATGGCTACACCTTC.

V usage is TRBV30 and J usage is TRBJ1-6; TRBD1 matches at 7 bases. With V trimmed by 3 bases and J by 7 bases, 9 bases remained unmatched. The germline CDR1 and CDR2 sequences are GTSNPN and SVGIG (reference sequence). The CDR3 extends over 15 amino acids. The DNA for the CDR3 is TGTGCCTGGAGGAGTAAGGGACAGATGAATTCACCCCTCCACTTT. Protein: CAWRSKGQMNSPLHF. The variable domain in full, completed from reference TRBV30 and TRBJ1-6, reads SQTIHQWPATLVQPVGSPLSLECTVEGTSNPNLYWYRQAAGRGLQLLFYSVGIGQISSEVPQNLSASRPQDRQFILSSKKLLLSDSGFYLCAWRSKGQMNSPLHFGNGTRLTVT.